The source of this T cell receptor (beta chain) is a study of cytomegalovirus exposure and HLA in healthy donors. Background on the study: According to later analysis, the same platform produced the roughly 120 validation and several hundred first-cohort repertoires.

Profiled with immunoSEQ multiplex PCR; TCRdb holds only in-frame clones, not every one. The sample shows about 160,000 clones, roughly nine tenths of them seen only once. The CDR3 extends over 16 amino acids. Trimming removed 6 bases from V and 2 bases from J, with 18 bases in between. Germline V lookup: CDR1 SGHVS, CDR2 FNYEAQ. The sequenced sample was PBMCs. This receptor was taken from a woman younger than 30 in good health and CMV-seropositive. The gene calls are TRBV7-6 and TRBJ2-3, with a weak D call TRBD1 (6 bases). CDR3 region: CASSRTVSALTDTQYF. Written as DNA, the CDR3 is TGTGCCAGCAGTCGGACAGTCTCGGCTCTCACAGATACGCAGTATTTT.